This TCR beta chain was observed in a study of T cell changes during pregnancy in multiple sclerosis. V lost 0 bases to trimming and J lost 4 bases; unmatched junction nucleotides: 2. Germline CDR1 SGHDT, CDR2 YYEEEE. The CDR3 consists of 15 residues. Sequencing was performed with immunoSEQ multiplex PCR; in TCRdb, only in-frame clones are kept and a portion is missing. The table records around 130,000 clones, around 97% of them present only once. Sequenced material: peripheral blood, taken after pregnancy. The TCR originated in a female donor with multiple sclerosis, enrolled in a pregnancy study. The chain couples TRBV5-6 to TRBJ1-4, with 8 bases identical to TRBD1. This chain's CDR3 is CASSLVGQGNEKLFF. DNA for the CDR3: TGTGCCAGCAGCTTGGTCGGACAGGGTAATGAAAAACTGTTTTTT. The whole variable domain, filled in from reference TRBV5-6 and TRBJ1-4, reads DAGVTQSPTHLIKTRGQQVTLRCSPKSGHDTVSWYQQALGQGPQFIFQYYEEEERQRGNFPDRFSGHQFPNYSSELNVNALLLGDSALYLCASSLVGQGNEKLFFGSGTQLSVL.